This paragraph covers one TCR beta chain sequence. The sample originates from a study of control samples from healthy donors and cancer patients. TCRdb's copy holds only in-frame clones and misses some; the assay was immunoSEQ multiplex PCR. The sample carries 150,000 or so clones, over 75% recorded once. The length of the CDR3 is 13 residues. V lost 5 bases, J lost 4 bases, and 11 bases lay in between. Per the germline V gene, CDR1 is SGHRS and CDR2 is YFSETQ. Material: blood. The genes are TRBV5-1 and TRBJ2-3; D might be TRBD2 (5 bases). The TCR was taken from a man in his forties or fifties in good health. The CDR3 coding sequence is TGCGCCAGCAGTTGGGGAGCAGCAGATACGCAGTATTTT. This sequence encodes CASSWGAADTQYF.